The source of this T cell receptor (beta chain) is a study of CD8 T cells in Susac syndrome. Random hexamers served to reverse transcribe about 0.45 to 1 ug RNA. Each CDR3 protein is one row after TCRdb ran MiXCR on the immunoSEQ multiplex PCR reads. The top ten clones hold 0.12% of a sample with under 200,000 distinct CDR3 sequences, approximately 94% of them seen once. The study sequenced TCR beta in blood CD8+ and CD4+ T cells. J lost 3 bases, V lost 7 bases, and 6 bases had no gene match. From germline, CDR1 is LNHDA and CDR2 SQIVND (reference sequence). This CDR3 contains 14 residues. This clonotype occurred once.

The sequence was collected from a human donor with Susac syndrome. The genes are TRBV19 and TRBJ2-1; 7 bases are a match to TRBD2. Input material: CD4+ T cells from PBMCs. CDR3 loop: CASTSGLFYNEQFF. Written as DNA, the CDR3 is TGTGCCAGTACCTCGGGACTATTCTACAATGAGCAGTTCTTC. Together with reference TRBV19 and TRBJ2-1, the CDR3 gives the full variable domain: DGGITQSPKYLFRKEGQNVTLSCEQNLNHDAMYWYRQDPGQGLRLIYYSQIVNDFQKGDIAEGYSVSREKKESFPLTVTSAQKNPTAFYLCASTSGLFYNEQFFGPGTRLTVL.